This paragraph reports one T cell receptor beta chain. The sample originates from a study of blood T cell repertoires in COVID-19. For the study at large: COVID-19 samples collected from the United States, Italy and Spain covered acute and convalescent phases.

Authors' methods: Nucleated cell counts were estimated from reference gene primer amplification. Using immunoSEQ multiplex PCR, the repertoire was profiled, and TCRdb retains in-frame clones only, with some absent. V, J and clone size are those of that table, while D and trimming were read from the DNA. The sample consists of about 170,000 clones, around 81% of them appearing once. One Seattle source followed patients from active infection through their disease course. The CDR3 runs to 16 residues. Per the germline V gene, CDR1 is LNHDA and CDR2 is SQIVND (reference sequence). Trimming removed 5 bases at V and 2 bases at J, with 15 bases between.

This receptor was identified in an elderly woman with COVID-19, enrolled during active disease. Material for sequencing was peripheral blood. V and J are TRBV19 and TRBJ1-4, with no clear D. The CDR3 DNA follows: TGTGCCAGTAGTCCGGCGGGGTCAGTGACTAATGAAAAACTGTTTTTT. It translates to CASSPAGSVTNEKLFF.